This TCR beta chain was obtained from a study of T-cell memory formation after mild COVID-19. Regarding the study as a whole: Among CD4+ contracting clones, most were CM and EM, and CD8+ ones EMRA.

This clonotype was observed many times. Its antigen is unknown. TCRdb fed the 5' RACE reads into MiXCR, producing one record per CDR3 protein. Of hundreds of thousands of distinct CDR3 sequences listed, 20% to 25% are singletons. After removal of 3 bases from V and 4 bases from J, the junction contained 2 bases not matched to a gene. CDR3 length: 15 amino acids. The clonotype comes from an adult woman who had mild COVID-19 (a few samples of this study predate the infection). Cell type and time point are not known. Sequencing was done on a sample of PBMCs or a T cell subset sorted from them (not recorded which). The V gene is TRBV12-3 or TRBV12-4, the J gene TRBJ2-2; TRBD2 agrees at 10 bases. The CDR3 DNA reads TGTGCCAGCAGTTTCAGCGGGAGGGCCACCGGGGAGCTGTTTTTT. Its translation is CASSFSGRATGELFF.